One and the same sample provided the 18 T cell receptor beta chains below, sequenced in a study of blood T cell repertoires in COVID-19 (TCRdb year 2020). The method behind the library was the immunoSEQ multiplex PCR assay. In TCRdb, the immuneACCESS table is reduced to in-frame sequences with V and J assigned. These tables do not hold every clone; where another copy was compared, an unresolved V gene accounts for under half, and the others remain unexplained. The sample contains tens of thousands of clones, 70% to 90% of them found a single time. The ten largest clonotypes hold approximately 7.4% of the sample. Sequenced: peripheral blood. The receptors shown here come from a human donor with acute or convalescent COVID-19. The donor label of this sample is uncertain.

V usage is TRBV19 and J usage is TRBJ2-1; tentative D call: TRBD2 (5 bases). V was clipped by 4 bases and J by 10 bases, with 14 bases between them. The CDR3 is made up of 13 amino acids. CDR1 is LNHDA and CDR2 is SQIVND in the germline V gene (reference sequence). The CDR3 sequence is CASSTTTRGEQFF. The CDR3 nucleotides read TGTGCCAGTAGTACTACCACCAGAGGGGAGCAGTTCTTC.

The J gene is TRBJ2-3, the V gene TRBV10-3; a possible D gene is TRBD2 (5 bases). The CDR3 runs 14 residues. Trimming shortened V by 11 bases and J by 3 bases, and 18 bases separated the two germline ends. Germline CDR1 is ENHRY and CDR2 is SYGVKD. Here the CDR3 reads CASRSDRGTDTQYF. The CDR3 DNA reads TGTGCCTCCAGGTCCGATCGGGGAACAGATACGCAGTATTTT.

On this clone: The germline gene is not matched at one end of the junction; a read error may be the cause. The rearrangement joins TRBV12-5 to TRBJ1-2; 8 nucleotides agree with TRBD1. The CDR3 runs to 16 residues. The germline V gene has CDR1 LGHNT and CDR2 FRNRAP. CDR3 sequence reads: CASAPQGRGQDYGYTF. The CDR3, as DNA: TGTGCTAGTGCTCCTCAGGGCAGGGGGCAAGACTACGGCTACACCTTC.

This clone was seen once. The genes are TRBV11-3 and TRBJ2-7; 9 bases match TRBD2. The CDR3 covers 16 residues. After removal of 5 bases from V and 7 bases from J, the junction contained 15 bases not matched to a gene. Germline V gene data show CDR1 as SGHNT and CDR2 as YENEEA. The CDR3 coding sequence is TGTGCCAGCAGCCCCCGGGCCGGGACTAGCTCGAGTGAGCAGTACTTC. Translating it yields CASSPRAGTSSSEQYF.

In the case of this clone: This sample also contains other DNA sequences that code for the same CDR3. This chain connects TRBV19 to TRBJ2-7; D is perhaps TRBD2 (6 bases). This CDR3 spans 11 amino acids. Germline V gene data show CDR1 as LNHDA and CDR2 as SQIVND (reference sequence). Trimming removed 6 bases from V and 3 bases from J, with 6 bases in between. CDR3 nucleotides: TGTGCCAGTAGGGGAGGCTACGAGCAGTACTTC. This codes for CASRGGYEQYF.

V is TRBV5-4 and J is TRBJ2-1; 13 positions match TRBD2. The germline CDR1 and CDR2 sequences are SGHNT and YYREEE (reference sequence). Losses at the gene ends were 0 bases for V and 9 bases for J; bases not matched to a gene: 6. CDR3 length: 16 amino acids. The CDR3 DNA reads TGTGCCAGCAGCTTGGAACTAGCGGGGGGGCGCCCTGAGCAGTTCTTC. Amino acid sequence: CASSLELAGGRPEQFF.

The V and J genes are TRBV6-5 and TRBJ1-4; 7 bases match TRBD1. The J segment lost 7 bases and the V segment lost 2 bases, leaving 7 bases of the junction unmatched. Germline CDR1 reads MNHEY; CDR2 reads SVGAGI. CDR3 length equals 15 residues. DNA for the CDR3: TGTGCCAGCAGTTACAGAGGGGGCGCGATTGAAAAACTGTTTTTT. Amino acid sequence: CASSYRGGAIEKLFF.

V is TRBV7-3 and J is TRBJ2-1, with a weak D call TRBD1 (6 bases). CDR1 and CDR2 from the germline V gene are SGHTA and FQGTGA. This CDR3 region has 15 residues. With 1 base removed from V and 2 bases from J, the gap between germline ends came to 9 bases. The CDR3 DNA reads as TGTGCCAGCAGCTTAATGGGGGACACCTACAATGAGCAGTTCTTC. Translated: CASSLMGDTYNEQFF.

V gene TRBV15 combines with J gene TRBJ2-5; D remains ambiguous. Looked up from germline, CDR1 is LNHNV and CDR2 is YYDKDF (reference sequence). V was trimmed by 0 bases and J by 5 bases, leaving 10 bases between them. The CDR3 sequence is 14 residues long. CDR3 in DNA: TGTGCCACCAGCAGAGATCGTCAGGCGGAGACCCAGTACTTC. Translated, it gives CATSRDRQAETQYF.

The chain is built from TRBV19 and TRBJ2-1; TRBD2 might be the D (6 bases). Germline V lookup: CDR1 LNHDA, CDR2 SQIVND (reference sequence). The length of the CDR3 is 14 residues. V was cut by 3 bases and J by 2 bases, with 8 bases left in between. The CDR3 DNA sequence: TGTGCCAGTAGTATCGGCGGGACCTACAATGAGCAGTTCTTC. Translation: CASSIGGTYNEQFF.

The V and J genes are TRBV6-2 or TRBV6-3 and TRBJ2-7; no clear D. There are 12 residues in the CDR3. V was cut by 2 bases and J by 4 bases, with 6 bases left in between. In germline, CDR1 is MNHEY, CDR2 SVGEGT. The CDR3 DNA is TGTGCCAGCAGTTACCTACGGTACGAGCAGTACTTC. It specifies CASSYLRYEQYF.

This chain connects TRBV7-4 to TRBJ2-7; 9 bases fit TRBD1. Germline lookup yields CDR1 SGHVT and CDR2 SQSDAQ. J gave up 5 bases and V 1 base, and 6 bases lay outside the gene matches. The CDR3 has 15 amino acids. CDR3 nucleotide sequence: TGTGCCAGCAGCTTAGGGGACAGGGTACGGCACGAGCAGTACTTC. It yields the protein CASSLGDRVRHEQYF.

The rearrangement joins TRBV5-1 to TRBJ1-5; 8 nucleotides line up with TRBD1. The CDR3 runs 15 residues. J lost 6 bases, V lost 3 bases, and 8 bases had no gene match. Germline loops: CDR1 SGHRS, CDR2 YFSETQ. CDR3 loop: CASSWSGQGGQPQHF. DNA of the CDR3: TGCGCCAGCAGCTGGTCAGGACAGGGTGGTCAGCCCCAGCATTTT.

The chain links TRBV11-2 to TRBJ2-2; D not certain. This CDR3 is built from 13 residues. Looked up from germline, CDR1 is SGHAT and CDR2 is FQNNGV. Trimming took off 5 bases at V and 7 bases at J, with 11 bases between the two ends. The CDR3 sequence: CASSSRAFGELFF. The CDR3 nucleotides read TGTGCCAGCAGCAGTAGAGCCTTCGGGGAGCTGTTTTTT.

The rearrangement uses TRBV7-2 and TRBJ2-1; TRBD1 is a possible D gene (7 bases). Trimming removed 3 bases at V and 10 bases at J, with 22 bases between. From germline, CDR1 is SGHTA and CDR2 FQGNSA. CDR3 length: 16 amino acids. DNA of the CDR3: TGTGCCAGCAGCTTTCGCCAGGGGGGAAGTTTGGCCGAGCAGTTCTTC. The encoded protein is CASSFRQGGSLAEQFF.

This chain connects TRBV4-1 to TRBJ1-5, with 10 bases matching TRBD1. The J segment lost 0 bases and the V segment lost 0 bases, leaving 8 bases of the junction unmatched. CDR3 length equals 19 residues. CDR1 is MGHRA and CDR2 is YSYEKL in the germline V gene. CDR3 sequence (DNA): TGCGCCAGCAGCCAAGAAACCCGGACAGGGGGGTATAGCAATCAGCCCCAGCATTTT. Translation: CASSQETRTGGYSNQPQHF.

The chain uses TRBV7-8 and TRBJ1-6; TRBD1 matches 8 bases. Trimming removed 3 bases from V and 8 bases from J; junction bases left unmatched: 3. Germline CDR1 SGHVS, CDR2 FQNEAQ. The CDR3 runs 14 residues. The CDR3 reads CASSFRGPDSPLHF. CDR3 in DNA: TGTGCCAGCAGCTTCAGGGGGCCGGATTCACCCCTCCACTTT.

The chain recombines TRBV2 with TRBJ1-3; D gene ambiguous. V lost 4 bases and J 1 base, leaving 11 bases between the germline ends. The CDR3 spans 15 residues. CDR1 and CDR2 (germline): SNHLY, FYNNEI. The CDR3 reads CASSVSRGSGNTIYF. In DNA form, the CDR3 reads TGTGCCAGCAGTGTGAGCCGGGGATCTGGAAACACCATATATTTT.